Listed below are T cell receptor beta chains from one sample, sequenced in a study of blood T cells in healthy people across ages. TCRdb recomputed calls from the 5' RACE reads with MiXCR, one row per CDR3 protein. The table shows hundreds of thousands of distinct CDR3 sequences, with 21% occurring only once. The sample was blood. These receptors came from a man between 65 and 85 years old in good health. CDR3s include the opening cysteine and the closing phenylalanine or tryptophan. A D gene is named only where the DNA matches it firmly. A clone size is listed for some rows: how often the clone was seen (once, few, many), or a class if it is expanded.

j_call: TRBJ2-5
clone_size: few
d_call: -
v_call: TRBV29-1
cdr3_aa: CSVEAGSYQETQYF
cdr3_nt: TGCAGCGTTGAGGCGGGAAGCTATCAAGAGACCCAGTACTTC

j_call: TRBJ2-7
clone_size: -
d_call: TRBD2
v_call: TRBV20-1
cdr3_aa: CSARREGGRSYEQYF
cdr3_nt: TGCAGTGCTAGACGGGAGGGAGGGCGCTCCTACGAGCAGTACTTC

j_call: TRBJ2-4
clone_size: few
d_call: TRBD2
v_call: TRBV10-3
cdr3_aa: CAISESNSGRAKNIQYF
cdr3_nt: TGTGCCATCAGTGAGTCCAATAGCGGGCGAGCCAAAAACATTCAGTACTTC

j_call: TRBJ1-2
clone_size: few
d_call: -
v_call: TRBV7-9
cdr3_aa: CASSLDLLMQYGYTF
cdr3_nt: TGTGCCAGCAGCTTAGACCTATTGATGCAATATGGCTACACCTTC

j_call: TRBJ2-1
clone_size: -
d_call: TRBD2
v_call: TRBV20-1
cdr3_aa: CSAREREYNEQFF
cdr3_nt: TGCAGTGCTAGAGAGCGGGAGTACAATGAGCAGTTCTTC

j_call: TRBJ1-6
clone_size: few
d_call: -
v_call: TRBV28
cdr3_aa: CASNGRENSPLHF
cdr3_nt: TGTGCCAGCAATGGACGTGAGAATTCACCCCTCCACTTT

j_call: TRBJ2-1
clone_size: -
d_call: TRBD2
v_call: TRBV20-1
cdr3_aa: CSARGPGLVTYNEQFF
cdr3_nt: TGCAGTGCTAGAGGCCCGGGACTAGTTACCTACAATGAGCAGTTCTTC

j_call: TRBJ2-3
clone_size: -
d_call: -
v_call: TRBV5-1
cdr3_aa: CASSLEGGKRKDTQYF
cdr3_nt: TGCGCCAGCAGCTTGGAGGGCGGGAAAAGGAAAGATACGCAGTATTTT

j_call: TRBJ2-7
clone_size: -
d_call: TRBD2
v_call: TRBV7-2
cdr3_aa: CASSTVAGGGSYEQYF
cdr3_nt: TGTGCCAGCAGCACCGTAGCGGGAGGAGGCTCCTACGAGCAGTACTTC

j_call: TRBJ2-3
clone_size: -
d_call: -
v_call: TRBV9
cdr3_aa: CASSHPGPHQYF
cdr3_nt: TGTGCCAGCAGTCACCCGGGACCCCATCAGTATTTT

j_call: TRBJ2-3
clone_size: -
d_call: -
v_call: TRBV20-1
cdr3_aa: CSARGAGTDTQYF
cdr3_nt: TGCAGTGCTAGGGGTGCAGGCACAGATACGCAGTATTTT

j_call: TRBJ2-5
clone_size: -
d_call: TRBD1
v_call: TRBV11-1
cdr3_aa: CASSAGDRGTETQYF
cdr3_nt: TGTGCCAGCAGCGCCGGGGACAGGGGTACCGAGACCCAGTACTTC

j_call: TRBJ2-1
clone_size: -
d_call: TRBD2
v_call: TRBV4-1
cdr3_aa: CASSQVGAGGRNEQFF
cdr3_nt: TGCGCCAGCAGCCAAGTGGGAGCGGGAGGGCGGAATGAACAGTTCTTC

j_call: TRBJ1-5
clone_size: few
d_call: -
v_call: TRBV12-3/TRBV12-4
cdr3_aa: CASSSREWAQHF
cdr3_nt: TGTGCCAGCAGTTCCCGAGAATGGGCCCAGCATTTT